What follows are 9 T cell receptor beta chains derived from one specimen sequenced in a study of blood T cell repertoires in COVID-19. Profiled with immunoSEQ multiplex PCR; TCRdb holds only in-frame clones, not every one. The repertoire consists of around 70,000 clones, with approximately 83% occurring once and the leading ten covering 35% to 50%. Material for sequencing was peripheral blood. The origin of the receptors is a man older than 75 with acute or convalescent COVID-19.

Only a few counts were recorded for this clone. V is TRBV4-3 and J is TRBJ1-5; D is possibly TRBD1 (6 bases). Trimming stripped 4 bases from V and 5 bases from J, with 12 bases between. The CDR3 runs to 14 residues. Germline V gives CDR1 LGHNA, CDR2 YSLEER. The CDR3, as DNA: TGCGCCAGCAGCCCCGAAGGGGGGGATCAGCCCCAGCATTTT. Amino acids: CASSPEGGDQPQHF.

CDR3 in DNA: TGTGCCAGCAGCTTACGGGACAGGGGTCGATCTAGCACAGATACGCAGTATTTT. Protein product: CASSLRDRGRSSTDTQYF. The chain has TRBV7-8 and TRBJ2-3, with TRBD1 matching over 10 bases. J lost 0 bases, V lost 2 bases, and 8 bases had no gene match. Looked up from germline, CDR1 is SGHVS and CDR2 is FQNEAQ. The CDR3 length is 18 residues.

The chain combines TRBV28 with TRBJ2-4; TRBD2 matches at 7 bases. V dropped 8 bases and J dropped 8; count of bases not matched to a gene: 15. This CDR3 contains 15 residues. Per germline, CDR1 MDHEN and CDR2 SYDVKM. Here the CDR3 reads CASLGVAGFSDIQYF. The CDR3 coding sequence is TGTGCCAGCCTCGGGGTAGCGGGCTTCTCGGACATTCAGTACTTC.

This clone was seen just once. The gene calls are TRBV7-9 and TRBJ1-2; 9 bases match TRBD1. Trimming at V came to 5 bases and at J to 8 bases, leaving 12 bases not matched to a gene. The V gene's germline CDR1 is SEHNR and CDR2 FQNEAQ (reference sequence). CDR3 length: 15 residues. CDR3 residues: CASSQTGTGLKGYTF. In DNA form, the CDR3 reads TGTGCCAGCAGCCAGACCGGGACAGGGCTGAAGGGCTACACCTTC. Based on the CDR3 plus reference TRBV7-9 and TRBJ1-2, the full variable domain is DTGVSQNPRHKITKRGQNVTFRCDPISEHNRLYWYRQTLGQGPEFLTYFQNEAQLEKSRLLSDRFSAERPKGSFSTLEIQRTEQGDSAMYLCASSQTGTGLKGYTFGSGTRLTVV.

The chain recombines TRBV7-3 with TRBJ1-5, with D perhaps matching TRBD1 (6 bases). This CDR3 is 14 amino acids long. Germline CDR1 SGHTA, CDR2 FQGTGA. The V gene lost 6 bases and the J gene lost 2 bases, with 11 bases spanning the gap. DNA of the CDR3: TGTGCCAGCAGTTATCGGACAGGCAATCAGCCCCAGCATTTT. It is translated as CASSYRTGNQPQHF.

This clone was seen just once. The chain couples TRBV15 to TRBJ2-1; D might be TRBD1 (6 bases). The CDR3 spans 21 residues. The germline V gene has CDR1 LNHNV and CDR2 YYDKDF (reference sequence). V was pared by 1 base and J by 6 bases, with 31 bases between. The CDR3 nucleotides read TGTGCCACCAGCAGAGGGGTTAATTTCGGGGACATGCCCTTTACGGCCAATGAGCAGTTCTTC. Translated: CATSRGVNFGDMPFTANEQFF.

The chain is built from TRBV7-2 and TRBJ1-1; 10 bases align to TRBD1. The CDR3 loop spans 16 amino acids. V dropped 1 base and J dropped 0; count of bases not matched to a gene: 2. Germline CDR1 reads SGHTA; CDR2 reads FQGNSA. The CDR3: CASSLGGQGMNTEAFF. CDR3 nucleotides: TGTGCCAGCAGCTTAGGGGGACAGGGGATGAACACTGAAGCTTTCTTT.

This clone occurred a few times. The V gene is TRBV6-1, the J gene TRBJ2-1; D is perhaps TRBD1 (7 bases). Germline loops: CDR1 MNHNS, CDR2 SASEGT. V was trimmed by 3 bases and J by 4 bases, leaving 19 bases between them. The CDR3 contains 17 residues. The DNA for the CDR3 is TGTGCCAGCAGTGATCGGCAGGGGGGACCTAATTACAATGAGCAGTTCTTC. This encodes CASSDRQGGPNYNEQFF.

This sequence joins TRBV28 and TRBJ1-1; perhaps TRBD1 as D (6 bases). The germline V gene encodes CDR1 MDHEN and CDR2 SYDVKM. This CDR3 has 15 residues. Trimming took off 1 base at V and 6 bases at J, with 15 bases between the two ends. CDR3 in DNA: TGTGCCAGCAGTTTATACGGGGGGGCTATAGCTGAAGCTTTCTTT. It encodes CASSLYGGAIAEAFF.